A single sample gave rise to the 29 T cell receptor beta chains below, sequenced in a study of blood T cell repertoires in COVID-19. Produced via immunoSEQ multiplex PCR; TCRdb's table is partial and in-frame only. The table records roughly 42,000 clones, around 91% of them present only once. Sequenced sample: peripheral blood. These receptors were collected from a man in his forties or fifties with active COVID-19.

This clone was recorded only once. This chain joins TRBV19 and TRBJ2-2; D possibly corresponds to TRBD1 (6 bases). Per the germline V gene, CDR1 is LNHDA and CDR2 is SQIVND (reference sequence). The CDR3 length is 14 residues. V was shortened by 4 bases and J by 10 bases, with 16 bases between the two germline ends. The chain's CDR3 is CASSTSTRGQELFF. The CDR3 DNA reads TGTGCCAGTAGTACCTCAACCAGGGGCCAGGAGCTGTTTTTT.

The CDR3 DNA sequence: TGCGCCAGCAGTGAACCTCCGGGACAGGGGGCGGTCTGGCCCTACGAGCAGTACTTC. Encoded protein: CASSEPPGQGAVWPYEQYF. The chain couples TRBV10-1 to TRBJ2-7; 12 bases map to TRBD1. Unmatched junction bases numbered 14, after V lost 3 bases and J lost 2 bases. Per germline, CDR1 WNHNN and CDR2 SYGVQD (reference sequence). CDR3 length: 19 residues.

V usage is TRBV6-6 and J usage is TRBJ2-2, with 9 nucleotides matching TRBD1. This CDR3 is 16 amino acids long. V dropped 6 bases and J dropped 6; count of bases not matched to a gene: 11. CDR1 is MNHNY and CDR2 is SVGAGI in the germline V gene (reference sequence). The CDR3 loop is CASSDRDRVRAGELFF. The CDR3 coding sequence is TGTGCCAGCAGCGACCGGGACAGGGTCAGGGCCGGGGAGCTGTTTTTT.

This clone was seen only a few times. This chain joins TRBV4-2 and TRBJ1-4, with a possible D match to TRBD1 (6 bases). Trimming removed 4 bases at V and 1 base at J, with 10 bases between. CDR3 size: 15 residues. CDR1 LGHNA and CDR2 YNFKEQ come from the germline V gene. CDR3 nucleotide sequence: TGTGCCAGCAGCCCCCCCAGGGGAACTAATGAAAAACTGTTTTTT. Its protein is CASSPPRGTNEKLFF.

The chain employs TRBV11-2 and TRBJ1-6; D not resolved. The CDR3 covers 15 residues. The germline V gene has CDR1 SGHAT and CDR2 FQNNGV. V shed 5 bases and J shed 0 bases, with 8 bases lying between them. The CDR3 coding sequence is TGTGCCAGCAGCATAGCGAGCTCCTATAATTCACCCCTCCACTTT. Its translation is CASSIASSYNSPLHF.

The rearrangement joins TRBV7-8 to TRBJ1-2; no reliable D call. Trimming took 3 bases from V and 2 from J, leaving 16 bases between them. CDR3 length: 16 amino acids. Germline CDR1 SGHVS, CDR2 FQNEAQ. CDR3: CASSFTSGLLNYGYTF. CDR3 in DNA: TGTGCCAGCAGCTTTACATCAGGCTTGCTCAACTATGGCTACACCTTC.

The gene calls are TRBV7-8 and TRBJ2-2; a possible D gene is TRBD1 (5 bases). The CDR3 runs 14 residues. Per the germline V gene, CDR1 is SGHVS and CDR2 is FQNEAQ. The germline V and J ends were trimmed by 1 base and 4 bases, with 7 bases remaining between them. The CDR3, as DNA: TGTGCCAGCAGCTTAGTTAGGGGCACCGGGGAGCTGTTTTTT. Amino acid sequence: CASSLVRGTGELFF.

The chain recombines TRBV5-4 with TRBJ2-7; 14 bases match TRBD2. Germline V lookup: CDR1 SGHNT, CDR2 YYREEE (reference sequence). The CDR3 totals 16 residues. J lost 6 bases, V lost 2 bases, and 7 bases had no gene match. CDR3 protein: CASSFPTSGGAIEQYF. In nucleotides, the CDR3 is TGTGCCAGCAGCTTCCCGACTAGCGGGGGGGCGATCGAGCAGTACTTC.

The chain has TRBV7-9 and TRBJ2-5, with 7 bases aligning to TRBD1. The CDR3 extends over 15 amino acids. Germline loops: CDR1 SEHNR, CDR2 FQNEAQ (reference sequence). The V and J ends lost 4 bases and 2 bases, in that order; junction bases with no gene match: 7. The CDR3 DNA follows: TGTGCCAGCAGCTCAAGGGACAGTGCACAAGAGACCCAGTACTTC. Its protein product is CASSSRDSAQETQYF.

The chain carries TRBV27 and TRBJ2-1; D perhaps matches TRBD1 (6 bases). CDR1 and CDR2 (germline): MNHEY, SMNVEV (reference sequence). This CDR3 spans 14 amino acids. Trimming shortened V by 2 bases and J by 7 bases, and 12 bases separated the two germline ends. The CDR3, as DNA: TGTGCCAGCAGTTTAATGGGGGCGAGGAATGAGCAGTTCTTC. Its translation is CASSLMGARNEQFF.

This chain connects TRBV15 to TRBJ1-4; TRBD1 might be the D (5 bases). The germline V and J ends were trimmed by 3 bases and 8 bases, with 19 bases remaining between them. CDR3 length equals 16 residues. CDR1 LNHNV and CDR2 YYDKDF come from the germline V gene (reference sequence). The CDR3 spells CATSSPSRVEREKLFF. In DNA form, the CDR3 reads TGTGCCACCAGCAGTCCAAGCAGGGTCGAGAGGGAAAAACTGTTTTTT.

The chain recombines TRBV4-2 with TRBJ2-3; 10 bases are a match to TRBD2. CDR1 is LGHNA, CDR2 YNFKEQ, per germline. The CDR3 has 16 residues. Trimming at V came to 4 bases and at J to 3 bases, leaving 7 bases not matched to a gene. The CDR3 sequence is CASSRFSGGLTDTQYF. The DNA of the CDR3 is TGTGCCAGCAGCCGGTTTAGCGGGGGGCTTACAGATACGCAGTATTTT.

The V gene is TRBV6-5, the J gene TRBJ1-5; D perhaps matches TRBD1 (6 bases). The CDR3 has 15 amino acids. Germline CDR1 reads MNHEY; CDR2 reads SVGAGI. Trimming removed 0 bases at V and 4 bases at J, with 10 bases between. The CDR3 spells CASSYSPGHNQPQHF. CDR3 bases: TGTGCCAGCAGTTACTCCCCGGGACATAATCAGCCCCAGCATTTT.

The genes are TRBV5-1 and TRBJ1-1; D gene unclear. CDR3 size: 15 residues. Deletions cut 3 bases from V and 1 base from J, with 13 bases between. Germline V gene sequence: CDR1 SGHRS, CDR2 YFSETQ. CDR3 sequence reads: CASSSEYFGNTEAFF. CDR3 sequence (DNA): TGCGCCAGCAGCTCGGAGTACTTCGGGAACACTGAAGCTTTCTTT.

The chain employs TRBV9 and TRBJ2-1; 10 bases align to TRBD1. The V and J ends lost 4 bases and 9 bases, in that order; junction bases with no gene match: 13. CDR1 is SGDLS and CDR2 is YYNGEE in the germline V gene. CDR3 size: 16 residues. CDR3 in amino acids: CASSTPTGGLSGEQFF. The CDR3 DNA follows: TGTGCCAGCAGCACTCCGACAGGGGGCTTGTCCGGTGAGCAGTTCTTC.

The DNA for the CDR3 is TGTGCCAGTAGTATAGGTAGTTCCTACAATGAGCAGTTCTTC. Translated, it gives CASSIGSSYNEQFF. V and J are TRBV19 and TRBJ2-1; D call uncertain. Germline V CDR1 and CDR2: LNHDA, SQIVND (reference sequence). The V end was cut by 1 base, the J end by 1 base, with 5 bases between. This CDR3 is 14 amino acids long.

V usage is TRBV7-2 and J usage is TRBJ2-5, with TRBD1 matching over 10 bases. V shed 1 base and J 5 bases; nucleotides not matched to a gene: 4. The CDR3 runs to 15 residues. The germline V gene encodes CDR1 SGHTA and CDR2 FQGNSA. The CDR3 sequence is CASSLVLDRGETQYF. CDR3 DNA: TGTGCCAGCAGCTTAGTCCTGGACAGGGGGGAGACCCAGTACTTC.

The CDR3 spells CASSPRDSAYNEQFF. For the CDR3, the DNA is TGTGCCAGCAGCCCTCGGGACAGTGCTTACAATGAGCAGTTCTTC. J is TRBJ2-1 and V is TRBV9; TRBD1 matches 7 bases. From germline, CDR1 is SGDLS and CDR2 YYNGEE. This CDR3 region has 15 residues. V lost 4 bases and J lost 4; bases outside the gene matches: 8.

V and J are TRBV5-1 and TRBJ1-4; 9 positions match TRBD1. Losses at the gene ends were 4 bases for V and 8 bases for J; bases not matched to a gene: 6. Germline V gene sequence: CDR1 SGHRS, CDR2 YFSETQ. CDR3 size: 14 residues. The CDR3 loop reads CASSGAGTGEKLFF. The CDR3 bases are TGCGCCAGCAGCGGGGCGGGGACAGGGGAAAAACTGTTTTTT. Complete variable domain (other parts from reference TRBV5-1 and TRBJ1-4): KAGVTQTPRYLIKTRGQQVTLSCSPISGHRSVSWYQQTPGQGLQFLFEYFSETQRNKGNFPGRFSGRQFSNSRSEMNVSTLELGDSALYLCASSGAGTGEKLFFGSGTQLSVL.

The rearrangement joins TRBV27 to TRBJ1-6; perhaps TRBD1 as D (5 bases). From germline, CDR1 is MNHEY and CDR2 SMNVEV (reference sequence). V lost 6 bases and J lost 7, with 10 bases in between. The CDR3 has 13 residues. This chain's CDR3 is CASRTTGNSPLHF. The CDR3 region has the DNA TGTGCCAGCAGGACAACAGGCAATTCACCCCTCCACTTT.

This chain links TRBV5-1 with TRBJ1-3; D not certain. The CDR3 has 16 residues. With 3 bases removed from V and 0 bases from J, the gap between germline ends came to 13 bases. Per the germline V gene, CDR1 is SGHRS and CDR2 is YFSETQ. CDR3 bases: TGCGCCAGCAGCTCTTCAGACTCCCACTCTGGAAACACCATATATTTT. Amino acid sequence: CASSSSDSHSGNTIYF.

This chain links TRBV4-1 with TRBJ2-7; TRBD1 matches at 7 bases. Germline V gene sequence: CDR1 MGHRA, CDR2 YSYEKL. Trimming took 3 bases from V and 3 from J; bases not matched to a gene: 8. The CDR3 runs 15 residues. This CDR3 reads CASSHPGTANYEQYF. As DNA, the CDR3 is TGCGCCAGCAGCCACCCCGGGACAGCTAACTACGAGCAGTACTTC.

The chain carries TRBV19 and TRBJ2-5; TRBD1 matches at 7 bases. With 5 bases clipped from V and 5 bases from J, the junction kept 14 bases outside the gene matches. Germline V gives CDR1 LNHDA, CDR2 SQIVND (reference sequence). This CDR3 contains 16 residues. The CDR3 DNA reads TGTGCCAGTAGTGCAACACAGGGGTCAAAATACGAGACCCAGTACTTC. Translating it yields CASSATQGSKYETQYF.

The chain carries TRBV28 and TRBJ1-2; 7 bases align to TRBD1. Per the germline V gene, CDR1 is MDHEN and CDR2 is SYDVKM. V was clipped by 4 bases and J by 4 bases; unmatched bases: 9. The CDR3 covers 15 residues. CDR3 region: CASSSRDSHIYGYTF. In DNA form, the CDR3 reads TGTGCCAGCAGTTCCCGGGACAGCCACATCTATGGCTACACCTTC.

This rearrangement joins TRBV6-5 to TRBJ1-2; a possible D gene is TRBD1 (5 bases). The CDR3 consists of 11 residues. Between the trimmed V and J ends, which lost 8 bases and 8 bases, there was a span of 12 bases. Germline-derived CDR1 and CDR2 are MNHEY and SVGAGI. The CDR3 protein is CASQGNQGYTF. The CDR3, as DNA: TGTGCCAGCCAGGGAAACCAGGGCTACACCTTC.

The gene calls are TRBV30 and TRBJ1-5; 7 bases map to TRBD1. V lost 2 bases and J lost 3; bases outside the gene matches: 10. Germline V CDR1 and CDR2: GTSNPN, SVGIG (reference sequence). This CDR3 has 16 residues. The CDR3 spells CAWSTGTAPINQPQHF. CDR3 DNA sequence: TGTGCCTGGAGTACCGGGACAGCACCGATCAATCAGCCCCAGCATTTT.

This sequence joins TRBV25-1 and TRBJ1-6; TRBD1 aligns across 7 bases. Germline lookup yields CDR1 MGHDK and CDR2 SYGVNS. The ends lost 3 bases at V and 8 bases at J; junction bases unmatched: 7. The CDR3 extends over 15 amino acids. This CDR3 is CASSDPRQGYSPLHF. CDR3 sequence (DNA): TGTGCCAGCAGTGACCCCCGACAGGGATATTCACCCCTCCACTTT.

The gene calls are TRBV5-1 and TRBJ2-7, with D possibly TRBD1 on 6 matching bases. V lost 4 bases, J lost 6 bases, and 20 bases lay in between. Germline lookup yields CDR1 SGHRS and CDR2 YFSETQ. CDR3 length equals 15 residues. DNA for the CDR3: TGCGCCAGCAGCATAGGGACACAACCTTTGGTCGAGCAGTACTTC. Translating it yields CASSIGTQPLVEQYF.

This clone has only one observation. The V call is TRBV6-5, the J call TRBJ1-2; the D gene is possibly TRBD1 (5 bases). The CDR3 is 16 residues long. The V end lost 3 bases, the J end lost 3 bases, and 17 bases lay between the germline ends. In germline, CDR1 is MNHEY, CDR2 SVGAGI. The CDR3 spells CASSYGAGNVHYGYTF. CDR3 bases: TGTGCCAGCAGTTATGGCGCAGGGAATGTGCACTATGGCTACACCTTC.